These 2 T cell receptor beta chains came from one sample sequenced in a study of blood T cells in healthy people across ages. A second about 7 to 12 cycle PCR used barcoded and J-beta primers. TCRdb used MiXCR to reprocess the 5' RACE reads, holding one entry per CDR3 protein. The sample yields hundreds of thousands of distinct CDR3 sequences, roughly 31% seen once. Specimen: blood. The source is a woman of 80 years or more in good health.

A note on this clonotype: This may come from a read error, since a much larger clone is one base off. Here the CDR3 DNA reads TGTGCCAGCAGCGCCGTTGGCGGGGGTTACGATACCGGGGAGCGGTTTTTT. It is translated as CASSAVGGGYDTGERFF. The chain couples TRBV7-2 to TRBJ2-2, with 7 bases that match TRBD2. CDR1 and CDR2 (germline): SGHTA, FQGNSA. The CDR3 is 17 residues long.

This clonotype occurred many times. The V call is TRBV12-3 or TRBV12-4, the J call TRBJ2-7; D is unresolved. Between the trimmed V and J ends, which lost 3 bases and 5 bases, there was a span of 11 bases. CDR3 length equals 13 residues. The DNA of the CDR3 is TGTGCCAGCAGTTTCGCTTTTGCGGACGAGCAGTACTTC. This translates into CASSFAFADEQYF.